Below, one T cell receptor (beta chain) is given with its context. The data stem from a study of blood T cell repertoires in COVID-19. In the study's own analysis: Reference gene primer amplification gave estimated nucleated cell counts. Libraries were prepared by immunoSEQ multiplex PCR; TCRdb keeps only in-frame clonotypes and omits some of them. The V and J calls and the clone size are those of that table, but D and trimming were determined from the DNA. The sample holds roughly 250,000 clones, roughly 86% seen once. There are 15 residues in the CDR3. V was pared by 5 bases and J by 0 bases, with 11 bases between. Looked up from germline, CDR1 is MNHEY and CDR2 is SMNVEV (reference sequence).

The sequence was obtained from a man aged 35 to 55 who had recovered from COVID-19. The chain recombines TRBV27 with TRBJ1-5, with D unclear. Sequences were obtained from peripheral blood. CDR3 sequence reads: CASSLTPFSNQPQHF. The CDR3 nucleotides are TGTGCCAGCAGTCTTACACCGTTTAGCAATCAGCCCCAGCATTTT.